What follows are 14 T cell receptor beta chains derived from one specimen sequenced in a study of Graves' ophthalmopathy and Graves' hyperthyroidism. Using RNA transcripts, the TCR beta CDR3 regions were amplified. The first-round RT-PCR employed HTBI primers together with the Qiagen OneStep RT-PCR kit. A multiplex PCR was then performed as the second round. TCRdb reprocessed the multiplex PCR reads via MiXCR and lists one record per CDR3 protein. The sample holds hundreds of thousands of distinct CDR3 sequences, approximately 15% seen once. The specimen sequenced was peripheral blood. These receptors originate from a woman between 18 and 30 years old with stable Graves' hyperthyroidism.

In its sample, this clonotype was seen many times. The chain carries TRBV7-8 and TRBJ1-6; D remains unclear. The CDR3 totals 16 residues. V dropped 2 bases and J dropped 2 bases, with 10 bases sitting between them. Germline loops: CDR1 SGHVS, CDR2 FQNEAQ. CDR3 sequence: CASSLIGVTYNSPLHF. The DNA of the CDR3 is TGTGCCAGCAGCTTAATCGGGGTTACCTATAATTCACCCCTCCACTTT.

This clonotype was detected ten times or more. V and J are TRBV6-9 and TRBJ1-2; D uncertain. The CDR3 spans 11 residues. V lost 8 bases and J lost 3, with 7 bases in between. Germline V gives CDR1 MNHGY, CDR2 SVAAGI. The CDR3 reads CASSEYYGYTF. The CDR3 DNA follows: TGTGCCAGCTCGGAGTACTATGGCTACACCTTC.

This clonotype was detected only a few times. CDR3 sequence reads: CATRDGELFF. In DNA, the CDR3 is TGTGCCACCCGCGACGGGGAGCTGTTTTTT. This chain links TRBV10-3 with TRBJ2-2; D gene unclear. The CDR3 is 10 residues long. V gave up 10 bases and J gave up 7 bases, with 7 bases separating them. Germline loops: CDR1 ENHRY, CDR2 SYGVKD.

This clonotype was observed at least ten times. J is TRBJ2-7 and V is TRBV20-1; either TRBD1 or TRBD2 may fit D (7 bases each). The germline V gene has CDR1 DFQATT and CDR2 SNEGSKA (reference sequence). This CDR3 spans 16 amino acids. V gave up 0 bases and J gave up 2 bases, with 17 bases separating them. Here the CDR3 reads CSARDGGDSTTYEQYF. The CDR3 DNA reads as TGCAGTGCTAGAGATGGGGGGGACAGTACGACCTACGAGCAGTACTTC.

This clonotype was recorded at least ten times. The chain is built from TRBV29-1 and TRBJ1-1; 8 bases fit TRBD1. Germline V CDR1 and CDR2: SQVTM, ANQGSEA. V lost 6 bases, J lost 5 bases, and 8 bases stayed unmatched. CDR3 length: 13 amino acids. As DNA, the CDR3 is TGCAGCGTATTGGACAGGGCCGGAACTGAAGCTTTCTTT. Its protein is CSVLDRAGTEAFF.

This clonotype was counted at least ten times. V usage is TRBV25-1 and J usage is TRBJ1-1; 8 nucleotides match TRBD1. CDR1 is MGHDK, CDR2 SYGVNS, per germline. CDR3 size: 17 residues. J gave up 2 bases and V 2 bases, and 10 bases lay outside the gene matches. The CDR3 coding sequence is TGTGCCAGCAGTGAAGCCCCAGGGGGCGGAACAAACACTGAAGCTTTCTTT. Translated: CASSEAPGGGTNTEAFF.

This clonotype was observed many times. The CDR3 spells CASKLALDRGYTF. CDR3 nucleotides: TGTGCCAGCAAATTAGCCCTGGACAGGGGCTACACCTTC. The V gene is TRBV12-3 or TRBV12-4, the J gene TRBJ1-2; 7 nucleotides match TRBD1. The CDR3 runs to 13 residues. V was clipped by 7 bases and J by 8 bases; unmatched bases: 10.

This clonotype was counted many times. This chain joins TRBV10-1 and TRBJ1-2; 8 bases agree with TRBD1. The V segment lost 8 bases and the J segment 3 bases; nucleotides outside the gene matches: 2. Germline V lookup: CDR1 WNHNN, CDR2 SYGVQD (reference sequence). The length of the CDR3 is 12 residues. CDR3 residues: CASYRGDYGYTF. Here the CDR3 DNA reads TGCGCCAGCTACAGGGGGGACTATGGCTACACCTTC.

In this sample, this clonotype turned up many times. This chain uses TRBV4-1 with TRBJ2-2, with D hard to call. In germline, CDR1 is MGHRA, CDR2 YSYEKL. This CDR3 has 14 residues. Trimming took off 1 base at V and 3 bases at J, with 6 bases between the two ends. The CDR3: CASSQVRDTGELFF. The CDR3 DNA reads TGCGCCAGCAGCCAAGTTCGGGACACCGGGGAGCTGTTTTTT.

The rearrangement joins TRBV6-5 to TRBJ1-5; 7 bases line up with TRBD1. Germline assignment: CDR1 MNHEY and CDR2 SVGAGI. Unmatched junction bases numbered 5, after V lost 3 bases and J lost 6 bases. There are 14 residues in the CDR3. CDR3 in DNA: TGTGCCAGCAGTTATTACAGGGGAGGTCAGCCCCAGCATTTT. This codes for CASSYYRGGQPQHF.

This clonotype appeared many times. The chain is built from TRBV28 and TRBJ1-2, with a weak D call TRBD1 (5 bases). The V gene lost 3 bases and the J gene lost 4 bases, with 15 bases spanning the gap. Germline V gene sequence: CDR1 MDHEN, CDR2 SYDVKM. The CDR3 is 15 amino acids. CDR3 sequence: CASSLPGGWSYGYTF. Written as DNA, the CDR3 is TGTGCCAGCAGTTTGCCCGGGGGTTGGAGCTATGGCTACACCTTC.

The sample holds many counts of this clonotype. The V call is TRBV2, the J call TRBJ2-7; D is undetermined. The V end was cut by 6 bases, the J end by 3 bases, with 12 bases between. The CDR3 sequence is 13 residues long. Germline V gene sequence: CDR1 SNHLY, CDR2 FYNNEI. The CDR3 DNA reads TGTGCCAGCAGGGCAGCCCAAAACTACGAGCAGTACTTC. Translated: CASRAAQNYEQYF. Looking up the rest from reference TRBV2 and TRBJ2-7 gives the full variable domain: EPEVTQTPSHQVTQMGQEVILRCVPISNHLYFYWYRQILGQKVEFLVSFYNNEISEKSEIFDDQFSVERPDGSNFTLKIRSTKLEDSAMYFCASRAAQNYEQYFGPGTRLTVT.

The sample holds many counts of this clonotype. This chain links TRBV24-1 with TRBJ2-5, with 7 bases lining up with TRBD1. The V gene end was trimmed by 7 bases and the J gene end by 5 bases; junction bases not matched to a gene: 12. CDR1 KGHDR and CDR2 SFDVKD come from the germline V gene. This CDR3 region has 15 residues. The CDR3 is CATRRGGAYSETQYF. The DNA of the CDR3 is TGTGCCACCAGGAGAGGGGGCGCGTACTCGGAGACCCAGTACTTC.

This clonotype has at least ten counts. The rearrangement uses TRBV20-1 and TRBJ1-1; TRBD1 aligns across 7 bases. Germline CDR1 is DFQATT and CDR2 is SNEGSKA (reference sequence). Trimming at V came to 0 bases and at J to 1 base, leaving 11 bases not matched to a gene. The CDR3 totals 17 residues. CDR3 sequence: CSARDDTGQARNTEAFF. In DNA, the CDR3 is TGCAGTGCTAGAGATGACACCGGACAGGCCAGGAACACTGAAGCTTTCTTT.